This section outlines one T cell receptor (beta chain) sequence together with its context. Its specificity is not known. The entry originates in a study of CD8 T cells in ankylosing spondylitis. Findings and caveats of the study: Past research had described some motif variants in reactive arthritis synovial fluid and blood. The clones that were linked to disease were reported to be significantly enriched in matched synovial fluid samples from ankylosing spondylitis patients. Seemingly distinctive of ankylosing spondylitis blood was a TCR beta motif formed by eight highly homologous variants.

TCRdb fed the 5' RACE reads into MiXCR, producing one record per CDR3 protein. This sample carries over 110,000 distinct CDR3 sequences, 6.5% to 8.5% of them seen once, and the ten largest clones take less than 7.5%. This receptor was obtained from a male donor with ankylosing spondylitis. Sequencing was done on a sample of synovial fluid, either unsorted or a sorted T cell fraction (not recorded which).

The CDR3 DNA sequence: TGCAGTGCTAGAACAGGGCATCCATCACCAATTCACTACGAGCAGTACTTC. Protein: CSARTGHPSPIHYEQYF. This chain links TRBV20-1 with TRBJ2-7; D is possibly TRBD1 (6 bases). Germline V gene sequence: CDR1 DFQATT, CDR2 SNEGSKA (reference sequence). The CDR3 runs 17 residues. The ends were cut back, 2 bases at V and 3 bases at J, with 23 bases in the middle.